Listed here is a single T cell receptor beta chain. Its matching antigen is unknown. These data originate in a study of T cell responses to AZD1222 COVID-19 vaccine. Study results and caveats: With dominance at 160-218 and 743-854, vaccine-associated CD4 TCRs spanned spike.

Assay used: immunoSEQ multiplex PCR; TCRdb lists only in-frame clones, some missing. There are 85,000 to 90,000 clones in the sample; about 93% occur only once, and 5.2% lies in the top ten. The CDR3 covers 16 residues. Germline loops: CDR1 LNHDA, CDR2 SQIVND (reference sequence). V lost 6 bases and J lost 2; bases outside the gene matches: 7. The receptor's source is an adult in good health. This chain joins TRBV19 and TRBJ2-7, with 13 bases that match TRBD2. Sequenced material: peripheral blood, taken on day 0 of MenACWY control vaccination. The DNA of the CDR3 is TGTGCCAGTAGGAGCGGACTAGCGGGGGATCCCTACGAGCAGTACTTC. Translating it yields CASRSGLAGDPYEQYF. The entire variable domain, with the rest obtained from reference TRBV19 and TRBJ2-7, is as follows: DGGITQSPKYLFRKEGQNVTLSCEQNLNHDAMYWYRQDPGQGLRLIYYSQIVNDFQKGDIAEGYSVSREKKESFPLTVTSAQKNPTAFYLCASRSGLAGDPYEQYFGPGTRLTVT.